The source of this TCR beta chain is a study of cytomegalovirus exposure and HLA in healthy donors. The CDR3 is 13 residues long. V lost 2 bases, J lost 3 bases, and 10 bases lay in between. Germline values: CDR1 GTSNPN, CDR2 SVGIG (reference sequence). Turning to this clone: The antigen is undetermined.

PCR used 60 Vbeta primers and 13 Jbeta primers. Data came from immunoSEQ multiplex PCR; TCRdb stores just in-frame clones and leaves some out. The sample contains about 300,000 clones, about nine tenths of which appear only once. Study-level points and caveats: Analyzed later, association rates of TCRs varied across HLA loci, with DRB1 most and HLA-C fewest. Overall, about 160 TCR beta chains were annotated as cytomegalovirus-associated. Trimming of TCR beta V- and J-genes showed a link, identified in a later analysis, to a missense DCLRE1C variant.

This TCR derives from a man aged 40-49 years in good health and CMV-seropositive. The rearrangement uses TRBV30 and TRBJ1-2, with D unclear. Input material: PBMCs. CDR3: CAWSPSGDYGYTF. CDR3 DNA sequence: TGTGCCTGGAGTCCCTCCGGGGACTATGGCTACACCTTC.